This entry lists 5 T cell receptor beta chains sequenced from one sample in a study of naive and memory T cell subsets. The beta constant-region primer was an equimolar mix of two oligonucleotides covering TRBC1 and TRBC2. Each CDR3 protein is one row after TCRdb ran MiXCR on the UMI-ligation and nested PCR reads. The sample includes under 40,000 distinct CDR3 sequences, 10% to 15% of them seen just once. The sample comprised effector memory CD4+ T cells from blood. The subset denotes: effector memory, CD45RA- CD27-. Every receptor here comes from a human donor in good health.

Ten or more counts support this clonotype. This chain links TRBV6-1 with TRBJ2-4; possibly TRBD2 for D (6 bases). The germline gives CDR1 MNHNS, CDR2 SASEGT. The CDR3 sequence is 13 residues long. V lost 4 bases and J 8 bases, leaving 12 bases between the germline ends. CDR3 nucleotides: TGTGCCAGCAGTGGGTCCCGGAGGGACATTCAGTACTTC. Encoded protein: CASSGSRRDIQYF.

This clonotype was counted only a few times. This chain uses TRBV6-6 with TRBJ2-5, with unresolved D. Trimming took off 1 base at V and 1 base at J, with 7 bases between the two ends. This CDR3 has 14 residues. Germline lookup yields CDR1 MNHNY and CDR2 SVGAGI (reference sequence). The CDR3 protein is CASSYFPVQETQYF. The CDR3 DNA sequence: TGTGCCAGCAGTTACTTTCCAGTCCAAGAGACCCAGTACTTC.

The rearrangement joins TRBV9 to TRBJ2-7, with no clear D. The CDR3 loop spans 14 amino acids. V lost 1 base, J lost 2 bases, and 10 bases lay in between. Germline-derived CDR1 and CDR2 are SGDLS and YYNGEE. In nucleotides, the CDR3 is TGTGCCAGCAGCGTAACGACGGGTGCCTACGAGCAGTACTTC. This gives the protein CASSVTTGAYEQYF.

This clonotype was picked up a small number of times. The chain combines TRBV19 with TRBJ2-1, with D perhaps matching TRBD1 (6 bases). V was pared by 6 bases and J by 3 bases, with 18 bases between. The CDR3 spans 16 residues. Looked up from germline, CDR1 is LNHDA and CDR2 is SQIVND (reference sequence). The CDR3 loop is CASRGKEDSGYNEQFF. The CDR3 DNA follows: TGTGCCAGTAGGGGGAAAGAGGACAGCGGCTACAATGAGCAGTTCTTC.

V and J are TRBV6-2 or TRBV6-3 and TRBJ2-7; D remains ambiguous. With 3 bases removed from V and 3 bases from J, the gap between germline ends came to 6 bases. CDR1 and CDR2 from the germline V gene are MNHEY and SVGEGT. This CDR3 contains 12 residues. The CDR3 region is CASSYSSYEQYF. CDR3 in DNA: TGTGCCAGCAGTTATTCGAGCTACGAGCAGTACTTC.